This T cell receptor (beta chain) was recorded in a study of OX40 agonist ivuxolimab in advanced cancers. Study at large: Patients were under 90% male with ages roughly 20 to 90, mean 60. Of the participants, 40% to 50% had some prior anti-PD-1, anti-PD-L1 or anti-CTLA-4 therapy, which was allowed. Study-level results: Low normalized T-cell clonal expansion also characterized some of the nonresponders.

Only in-frame clones appear in the TCRdb table, and some are missing; sequencing was by immunoSEQ multiplex PCR. The data hold approximately 60,000 clones, with around 81% observed a single time. Trimming at V came to 6 bases and at J to 1 base, leaving 8 bases not matched to a gene. CDR1 is PRHDT, CDR2 FYEKMQ, per germline (reference sequence). The CDR3 consists of 16 residues. Worth noting for this clone: The target antigen is unknown.

The receptor comes from an adult with an advanced solid tumor such as melanoma, head and neck, liver or kidney cancer. V is TRBV13 and J is TRBJ2-3; 9 bases agree with TRBD1. The sequencing used CD4+ or CD8+ T cells sorted from blood, collected in a trial of the OX40 agonist ivuxolimab. CDR3 residues: CASRKQGAHGTDTQYF. The DNA for the CDR3 is TGTGCCAGCAGAAAACAGGGGGCGCATGGCACAGATACGCAGTATTTT.